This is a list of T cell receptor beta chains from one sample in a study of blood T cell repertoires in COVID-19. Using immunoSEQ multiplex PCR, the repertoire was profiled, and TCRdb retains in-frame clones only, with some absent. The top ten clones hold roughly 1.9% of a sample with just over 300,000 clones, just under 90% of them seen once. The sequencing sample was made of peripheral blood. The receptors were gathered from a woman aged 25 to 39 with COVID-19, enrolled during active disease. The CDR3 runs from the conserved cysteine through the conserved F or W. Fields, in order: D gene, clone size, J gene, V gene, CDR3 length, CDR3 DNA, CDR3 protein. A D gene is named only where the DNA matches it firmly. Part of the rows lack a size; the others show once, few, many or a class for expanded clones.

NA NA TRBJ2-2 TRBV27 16 TGTGCCAGCAGTTTCCGTTTGGCGGGGAACACCGGGGAGCTGTTTTTT CASSFRLAGNTGELFF
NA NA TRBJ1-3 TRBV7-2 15 TGTGCCAGCAGCGGCAGGCTCCTCTCTGGAAACACCATATATTTT CASSGRLLSGNTIYF
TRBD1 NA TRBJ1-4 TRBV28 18 TGTGCCAGCAGTCTATCGACGCCACAGGGGCGGGCTAATGAAAAACTGTTTTTT CASSLSTPQGRANEKLFF
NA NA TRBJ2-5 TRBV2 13 TGTGCCAGCAGTGCGAGAAGAGAAGAGACCCAGTACTTC CASSARREETQYF
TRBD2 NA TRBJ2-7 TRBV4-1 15 TGCGCCAGCAGCCAAGCTACGGGGGGGGCCCACGAGCAGTACTTC CASSQATGGAHEQYF
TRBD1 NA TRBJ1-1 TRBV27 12 TGTGCCAGCAGCAGGGGGGACACTGAAGCTTTCTTT CASSRGDTEAFF
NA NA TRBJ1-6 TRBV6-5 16 TGTGCCAGCAGTTACTCGACGGGACATTATAATTCACCCCTCCACTTT CASSYSTGHYNSPLHF
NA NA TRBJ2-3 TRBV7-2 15 TGTGCCAGCAGCTCAGGGGCAGCTAGCACAGATACGCAGTATTTT CASSSGAASTDTQYF
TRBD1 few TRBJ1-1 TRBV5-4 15 TGTGCCAGCAGCCTACGGACAGGGGCGAACACTGAAGCTTTCTTT CASSLRTGANTEAFF
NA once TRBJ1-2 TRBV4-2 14 TGTGCCAGCAGCCAAGAGGCCCTTAACTATGGCTACACCTTC CASSQEALNYGYTF
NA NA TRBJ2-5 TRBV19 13 TGTGCCAGTAGACGGGGTATAGAAGAGACCCAGTACTTC CASRRGIEETQYF
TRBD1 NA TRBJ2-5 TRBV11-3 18 TGTGCCAGCAGCTTAAATCCGGGACAGGGGGCCGTACAAGAGACCCAGTACTTC CASSLNPGQGAVQETQYF
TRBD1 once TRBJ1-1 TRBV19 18 TGTGCCAGTATCCCCGCCAGCGGATTGGGACAGATGAACACTGAAGCTTTCTTT CASIPASGLGQMNTEAFF
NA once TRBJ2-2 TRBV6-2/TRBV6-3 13 TGTGCCAGCAGTTACCAATTCACCGGGGAGCTGTTTTTT CASSYQFTGELFF
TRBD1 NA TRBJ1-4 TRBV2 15 TGTGCCAGCCGACAGGGGAGTGCAACTAATGAAAAACTGTTTTTT CASRQGSATNEKLFF
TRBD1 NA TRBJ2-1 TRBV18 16 TGTGCCAGCTCAATAGCTCAGGGGGTCCGCTACAATGAGCAGTTCTTC CASSIAQGVRYNEQFF
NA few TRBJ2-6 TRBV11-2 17 TGTGCCAGCAGCTTATCCCTAGTCTACTCTGGGGCCAACGTCCTGACTTTC CASSLSLVYSGANVLTF
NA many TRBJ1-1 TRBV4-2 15 TGTGCCAGCAGCCAAGATCACGGGGGGGTGACTGAAGCTTTCTTT CASSQDHGGVTEAFF
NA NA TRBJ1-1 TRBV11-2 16 TGTGCCAGCAGCTTTTGGGAGCTCACTACCAACACTGAAGCTTTCTTT CASSFWELTTNTEAFF
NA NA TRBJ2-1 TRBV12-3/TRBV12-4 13 TGTGCCAGCAGTTTCGAGAGGGGGGGGGAGCAGTTCTTC CASSFERGGEQFF
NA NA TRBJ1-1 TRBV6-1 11 TGTGCCAGCAGTGAGGGAGGCGAAGCTTTCTTT CASSEGGEAFF
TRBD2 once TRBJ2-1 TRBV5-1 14 TGCGCCAGCAGCGTGGTGGGACTAGCGAATGAGCAGTTCTTC CASSVVGLANEQFF
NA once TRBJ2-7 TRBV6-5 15 TGTGCCAGCAGTTATAGGTCAAGAGGGTGGGACGAGCAGTACTTC CASSYRSRGWDEQYF
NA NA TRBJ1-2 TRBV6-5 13 TGTGCCAGCAGACAGGAGACTAACTATGGCTACACCTTC CASRQETNYGYTF
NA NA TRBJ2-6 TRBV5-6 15 TGTGCCAGCAGCTCGGTAGGGGTTGGGGCCAACGTCCTGACTTTC CASSSVGVGANVLTF
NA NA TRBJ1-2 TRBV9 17 TGTGCCAGCAGCGTGGAACAAAGCGCGGTAGCTAACTATGGCTACACCTTC CASSVEQSAVANYGYTF
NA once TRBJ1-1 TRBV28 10 TGTGCCAGCAGCCTAGGGACACTTTACTTT CASSLGTLYF
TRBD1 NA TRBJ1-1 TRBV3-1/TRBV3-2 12 TGTGCCAGCAGCCAAGAGACAGGGAAGGCTTTCTTT CASSQETGKAFF
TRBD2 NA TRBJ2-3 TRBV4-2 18 TGTGCCAGCAGCCAAGACGGGCGGGCTAGCGGGGGGACAGATACGCAGTATTTT CASSQDGRASGGTDTQYF
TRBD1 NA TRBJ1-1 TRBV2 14 TGTGCCAGCAGTCTGGAAACAGGGGGCACTGAAGCTTTCTTT CASSLETGGTEAFF
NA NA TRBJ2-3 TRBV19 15 TGTGCCAGTAGTATCGCGGCAGGGGTCACAGATACGCAGTATTTT CASSIAAGVTDTQYF
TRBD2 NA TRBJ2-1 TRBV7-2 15 TGTGCCAGCAGCTTAGCTTTCGCGGGGGGATCTGAGCAGTTCTTC CASSLAFAGGSEQFF
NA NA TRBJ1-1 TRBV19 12 TGTGCCAGTAGTATAGGGGCCACTGAAGCTTTCTTT CASSIGATEAFF
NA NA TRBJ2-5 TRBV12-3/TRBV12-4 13 TGTGCCAGCAGTTTAGCCCCTTCGCCAGCCCAGTACTTC CASSLAPSPAQYF
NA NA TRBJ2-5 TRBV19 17 TGTGCCAGTAGTATTTATGTAGCAGGAGGGTACCAAGAGACCCAGTACTTC CASSIYVAGGYQETQYF
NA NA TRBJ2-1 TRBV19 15 TGTGCCAGTAGCATTCAGTCCAACGGTTACGGGGAGCAGTTCTTC CASSIQSNGYGEQFF
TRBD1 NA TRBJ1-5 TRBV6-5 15 TGTGCCAGCACCCCGGGACAGGGAGTAGGGCAGCCCCAGCATTTT CASTPGQGVGQPQHF
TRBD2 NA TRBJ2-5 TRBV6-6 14 TGTGCCAGCAGTGCTCGGGGGGGCGGAAAGACCCAGTACTTC CASSARGGGKTQYF
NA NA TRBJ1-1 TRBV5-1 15 TGCGCCAGCAGCTTGAAGGAGATGGGGGGGACTGAAGCTTTCTTT CASSLKEMGGTEAFF
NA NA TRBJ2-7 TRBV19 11 TGTGCCAGTAGTTCAGGGCGCGAGCAGTACTTC CASSSGREQYF
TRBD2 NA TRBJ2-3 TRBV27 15 TGTGCCAGCTACACGAGCCGGGACTACCGGGGTACGCAGTATTTT CASYTSRDYRGTQYF
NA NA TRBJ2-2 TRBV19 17 TGTGCCAGTAGCATTGATCCCGGGGGGCTGGTCACCGGGGAGCTGTTTTTT CASSIDPGGLVTGELFF
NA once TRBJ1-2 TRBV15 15 TGTGCCACCAGCAGAGCGGGGGACGATTGGTATGGCTACACCTTC CATSRAGDDWYGYTF
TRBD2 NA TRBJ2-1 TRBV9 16 TGTGCCAGCAGCATATACGGGACTAGCGGGGTTAATGAGCAGTTCTTC CASSIYGTSGVNEQFF
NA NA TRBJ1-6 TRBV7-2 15 TGTGCCAGCAGCCCCAGAATAACCCTTAATTCACCCCTCCACTTT CASSPRITLNSPLHF
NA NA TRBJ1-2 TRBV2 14 TGTGCCAGCAGTGAAAAACAGGGTTGGTATGGCTACACCTTC CASSEKQGWYGYTF
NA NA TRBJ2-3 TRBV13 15 TGTGCCAGCAGCCGCGCCCTTTCCGAAGTGGATACGCAGTATTTT CASSRALSEVDTQYF
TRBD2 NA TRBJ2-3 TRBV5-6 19 TGTGCCAGCAGCTTGGTTTTCGAGCGGGGGGAACATAGCACAGATACGCAGTATTTT CASSLVFERGEHSTDTQYF
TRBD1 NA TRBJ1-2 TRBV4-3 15 TGCGCCAGCAGCCGTGGACAGGGGGAAGTCTATGGCTACACCTTC CASSRGQGEVYGYTF
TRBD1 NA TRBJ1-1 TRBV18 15 TGTGCCAGCTCACCGGGACAGGGAACGAACACTGAAGCTTTCTTT CASSPGQGTNTEAFF
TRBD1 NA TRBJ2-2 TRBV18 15 TGTGCCAGCTCCCGGACAGGGGGCAACACCGGGGAGCTGTTTTTT CASSRTGGNTGELFF
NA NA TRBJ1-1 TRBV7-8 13 TGTGCCAGCAGCTTGAGACACCTCACTGAAGCTTTCTTT CASSLRHLTEAFF
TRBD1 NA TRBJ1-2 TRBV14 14 TGTGCCAGCAGCCAAGAGACAGGGGCGGGTGGCTACACCTTC CASSQETGAGGYTF
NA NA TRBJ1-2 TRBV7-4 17 TGTGCCAGCAGCGCACGAGGCTGGGCAGGGGAATCTTATGGCTACACCTTC CASSARGWAGESYGYTF
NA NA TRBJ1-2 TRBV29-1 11 TGCAGCGTTGTGTTACAGGCAGGCAACACCTTC CSVVLQAGNTF
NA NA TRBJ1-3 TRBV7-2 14 TGTGCCAGCAGCTTAGCACAGACTGGAAACACCATATATTTT CASSLAQTGNTIYF
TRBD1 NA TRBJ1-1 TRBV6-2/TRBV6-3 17 TGTGCCAGCAGCAGTTACGGGACAGGGGCGGATCGGACTGAAGCTTTCTTT CASSSYGTGADRTEAFF
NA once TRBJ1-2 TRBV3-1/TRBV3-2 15 TGTGCCAGCAGCCAACGAGACAGAGTTAACTATGGCTACACCTTC CASSQRDRVNYGYTF
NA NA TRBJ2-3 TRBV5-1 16 TGCGCCAGCAGCCTATCCCAGGGAGGTAGCACAGATACGCAGTATTTT CASSLSQGGSTDTQYF